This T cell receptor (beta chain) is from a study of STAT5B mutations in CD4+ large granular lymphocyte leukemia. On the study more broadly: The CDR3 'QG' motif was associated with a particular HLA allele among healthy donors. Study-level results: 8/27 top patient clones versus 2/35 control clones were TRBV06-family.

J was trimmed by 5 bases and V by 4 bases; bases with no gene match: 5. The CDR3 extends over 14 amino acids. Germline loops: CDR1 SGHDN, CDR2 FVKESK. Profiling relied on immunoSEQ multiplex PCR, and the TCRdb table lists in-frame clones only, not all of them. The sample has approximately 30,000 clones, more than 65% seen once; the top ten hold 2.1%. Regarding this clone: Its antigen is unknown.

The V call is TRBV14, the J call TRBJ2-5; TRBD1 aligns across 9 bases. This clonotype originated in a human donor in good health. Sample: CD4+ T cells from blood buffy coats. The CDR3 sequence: CASSRNRGRETQYF. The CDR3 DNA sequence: TGTGCCAGCAGCCGGAACAGGGGGCGGGAGACCCAGTACTTC.